One sample yielded the 16 T cell receptor beta chains listed below, sequenced in a study of glioma-infiltrating T cells. Amplification of TCR alpha and beta CDR3 regions from RNA used iRepertoire nested multiplex PCR. Each CDR3 protein is one row after TCRdb ran MiXCR on the multiplex PCR reads. The sample comprises about 190,000 distinct CDR3 sequences, more than 25% of which are singletons, and 20% rests with the top ten. Material: glioma tissue, nonneoplastic brain tissue, or PBMCs (not recorded which). The receptors shown here come from a human donor with low-grade glioma or glioblastoma, undergoing nonglioma brain surgery, or in good health (not recorded which).

This clonotype was seen ten or more times. CDR3 sequence: CASSVDRGSPGNTIYF. CDR3 bases: TGCGCCAGCAGCGTCGACAGGGGTTCTCCTGGAAACACCATATATTTT. The V gene is TRBV4-3, the J gene TRBJ1-3, with TRBD1 matching 8 bases. CDR1 and CDR2 (germline): LGHNA, YSLEER. After removal of 5 bases from V and 2 bases from J, the junction contained 8 bases not matched to a gene. The CDR3 extends over 16 amino acids.

The chain uses TRBV12-3 or TRBV12-4 and TRBJ2-2, with a possible D match to TRBD1 (6 bases). V lost 6 bases to trimming and J lost 4 bases, with 9 bases between them. The length of the CDR3 is 13 residues. The CDR3 here is CASRDSPTGELFF. CDR3 nucleotides: TGTGCCAGCAGGGACAGCCCCACCGGGGAGCTGTTTTTT.

This clonotype showed up just a few times. The V call is TRBV6-2 or TRBV6-3, the J call TRBJ2-2; D gene ambiguous. Per the germline V gene, CDR1 is MNHEY and CDR2 is SVGEGT. The CDR3 is 13 residues long. Trimming cost V 9 bases and J 4 bases, with 12 bases left between them. The CDR3 loop reads CASYFWLTGELFF. The DNA for the CDR3 is TGTGCCAGTTACTTTTGGCTCACCGGGGAGCTGTTTTTT.

A remark on this clonotype: A much larger clone differs from this one at a single base, so this may be a read error. This chain links TRBV7-9 with TRBJ2-7, with a weak D call TRBD2 (5 bases). Deletions cut 1 base from V and 2 bases from J, with 18 bases between. The CDR3 is 17 residues long. Germline V CDR1 and CDR2: SEHNR, FQNEAQ (reference sequence). The CDR3 bases are TGTGCCAGCAGCTTAGATGGAAGGCAGAGGGTACCCTACGAGCAGTACTTC. Amino acid sequence: CASSLDGRQRVPYEQYF.

This clonotype was counted at least ten times. The rearrangement uses TRBV28 and TRBJ2-7; D is unresolved. V was shortened by 4 bases and J by 3 bases, with 7 bases between the two germline ends. Germline V gene data show CDR1 as MDHEN and CDR2 as SYDVKM. CDR3 size: 12 residues. CDR3 residues: CASSSLLYEQYF. The CDR3 bases are TGTGCCAGCAGTTCTTTGCTCTACGAGCAGTACTTC.

A single count supports this clonotype. Its ends do not fully match the called genes, so a read error is possible. This chain links TRBV2 with TRBJ2-7; tentatively, D is TRBD1 (6 bases). CDR1 is SNHLY, CDR2 FYNNEI, per germline. There are 14 residues in the CDR3. The CDR3 loop reads CASSPGVVSYEKYF. CDR3 in DNA: TGTGCCAGCAGTCCAGGGGTAGTCTCCTACGAGAAGTACTTC.

This clonotype was detected ten times or more. The chain uses TRBV27 and TRBJ2-7; no firm D call. CDR3 length: 15 amino acids. Germline V CDR1 and CDR2: MNHEY, SMNVEV (reference sequence). Trimming left V 7 bases short and J 3 bases short, with 19 bases between. The CDR3 sequence is CASTATPGRNYEQYF. The CDR3 DNA follows: TGTGCCAGCACGGCTACCCCGGGCCGAAACTACGAGCAGTACTTC.

This chain uses TRBV19 with TRBJ2-1, with 12 bases that match TRBD2. The CDR3 totals 17 residues. CDR1 LNHDA and CDR2 SQIVND come from the germline V gene (reference sequence). Trimming removed 1 base from V and 7 bases from J; junction bases left unmatched: 8. The CDR3 protein is CASSIVGLAGGWNEQFF. The CDR3 DNA is TGTGCCAGTAGTATAGTCGGGCTAGCGGGAGGGTGGAATGAGCAGTTCTTC.

The chain combines TRBV27 with TRBJ2-7, with 11 bases aligning to TRBD1. CDR3 size: 16 residues. Unmatched junction bases numbered 9, after V lost 3 bases and J lost 5 bases. Germline loops: CDR1 MNHEY, CDR2 SMNVEV (reference sequence). DNA of the CDR3: TGTGCCAGCAGTTTGTACAGGACAGGGGGCCAGGACGAGCAGTACTTC. Translated, it gives CASSLYRTGGQDEQYF.

Many counts were recorded for this clonotype. J is TRBJ2-1 and V is TRBV6-1; no reliable D call. V lost 5 bases and J lost 4, with 12 bases in between. The CDR3 covers 14 residues. The V gene's germline CDR1 is MNHNS and CDR2 SASEGT. The CDR3, as DNA: TGTGCCAGCAGTACTTCATCAAGGTACAATGAGCAGTTCTTC. Encoded protein: CASSTSSRYNEQFF.

This clonotype was seen ten or more times. The J gene is TRBJ1-5, the V gene TRBV7-3; D remains ambiguous. This CDR3 is 13 amino acids long. Germline CDR1 is SGHTA and CDR2 is FQGTGA. V lost 2 bases and J lost 5, with 7 bases in between. The CDR3 DNA follows: TGTGCCAGCAGCTTAGAGGGAGATCAGCCCCAGCATTTT. It codes for CASSLEGDQPQHF.

The J gene is TRBJ2-1, the V gene TRBV19; TRBD2 agrees at 8 bases. The CDR3 spans 13 residues. The V segment lost 7 bases and the J segment 5 bases; nucleotides outside the gene matches: 4. Germline-derived CDR1 and CDR2 are LNHDA and SQIVND (reference sequence). CDR3 coding DNA: TGTGCCAGTAAGGGACTAGGGAACAATGAGCAGTTCTTC. It yields the protein CASKGLGNNEQFF.

This clonotype was counted many times. The gene calls are TRBV7-3 and TRBJ2-5; D is uncertain. The V gene's germline CDR1 is SGHTA and CDR2 FQGTGA. The CDR3 is 13 residues long. Trimming left V 5 bases short and J 5 bases short, with 12 bases between. CDR3 sequence: CASSATRQETQYF. CDR3 in DNA: TGTGCCAGCAGCGCAACACGGCAGGAGACCCAGTACTTC.

The sample holds many counts of this clonotype. This chain joins TRBV27 and TRBJ2-3, with D possibly matching TRBD2 (5 bases). The ends were cut back, 5 bases at V and 2 bases at J, with 20 bases in the middle. CDR1 and CDR2 from the germline V gene are MNHEY and SMNVEV (reference sequence). There are 17 residues in the CDR3. CDR3 amino acids: CASSPELEPTLTDTQYF. DNA of the CDR3: TGTGCCAGCAGTCCGGAACTAGAACCTACCCTCACAGATACGCAGTATTTT.

This chain joins TRBV7-2 and TRBJ2-2; 7 bases align to TRBD1. Germline CDR1 is SGHTA and CDR2 is FQGNSA. This CDR3 region has 15 residues. V shed 5 bases and J 4 bases; nucleotides not matched to a gene: 7. CDR3 nucleotides: TGTGCCAGCAGCATCCGACAGGGATCCACCGGGGAGCTGTTTTTT. Translating it yields CASSIRQGSTGELFF.

With regard to this clonotype: The junction shows a germline mismatch at one end, possibly a read error. The chain employs TRBV6-5 and TRBJ1-1, with a possible D match to TRBD1 (6 bases). This CDR3 is built from 13 residues. The germline V gene has CDR1 MNHEY and CDR2 SVGAGI. The CDR3 region is CASSYNRGTEALF. For the CDR3, the DNA is TGTGCCAGCAGCTACAATAGGGGGACTGAAGCTTTATTT.